The 8 T cell receptor beta chains given below trace back to one sample, sequenced in a study of OX40 agonist ivuxolimab in advanced cancers. TCRdb's table, derived via immunoSEQ multiplex PCR, lists solely in-frame clones and lacks some. The table records roughly 81,000 clones, 70% to 90% of them present only once. This sample comprised CD4+ or CD8+ T cells sorted from blood, obtained in a trial of the OX40 agonist ivuxolimab. Source of these receptors: an adult with an advanced solid tumor such as melanoma, head and neck, liver or kidney cancer.

The chain has TRBV19 and TRBJ2-5, with D uncertain. Trimming removed 3 bases at V and 5 bases at J, with 19 bases between. Germline assignment: CDR1 LNHDA and CDR2 SQIVND (reference sequence). The CDR3 is 16 amino acids. The CDR3 region is CASSIPVRNGRETQYF. The CDR3 DNA sequence: TGTGCCAGTAGTATCCCCGTACGGAACGGTAGGGAGACCCAGTACTTC.

CDR3 loop: CASSLGLRDRGYEAGELFF. In nucleotides, the CDR3 is TGCGCCAGCAGCTTGGGGCTCCGGGACAGGGGCTACGAGGCCGGGGAGCTGTTTTTT. The V gene is TRBV5-1, the J gene TRBJ2-2, with 10 bases matching TRBD1. This CDR3 region has 19 residues. From germline, CDR1 is SGHRS and CDR2 YFSETQ. The V gene end was trimmed by 0 bases and the J gene end by 6 bases; junction bases not matched to a gene: 14.

The rearrangement joins TRBV11-3 to TRBJ2-3, with D hard to call. Trimming removed 5 bases at V and 4 bases at J, with 16 bases between. Looked up from germline, CDR1 is SGHNT and CDR2 is YENEEA. This CDR3 region has 15 residues. The CDR3 DNA reads TGTGCCAGCAGCCAAGCCGACCTCCTCCCAGATACGCAGTATTTT. It codes for CASSQADLLPDTQYF.

The chain links TRBV5-1 to TRBJ1-1, with a tentative D call TRBD1 (5 bases). Germline V CDR1 and CDR2: SGHRS, YFSETQ. The CDR3 has 15 amino acids. V was cut by 4 bases and J by 4 bases, with 17 bases left in between. This CDR3 is CASSPVGAQGTEAFF. The CDR3 region has the DNA TGCGCCAGCAGCCCAGTCGGTGCGCAGGGCACTGAAGCTTTCTTT.

The rearrangement links TRBV2 to TRBJ1-6, with D hard to call. Germline V gene data show CDR1 as SNHLY and CDR2 as FYNNEI. Trimming cost V 7 bases and J 8 bases, with 12 bases left between them. This CDR3 is built from 13 residues. CDR3 nucleotide sequence: TGTGCCAGCAAGGCGGATGGGGATTCACCCCTCCACTTT. It is translated as CASKADGDSPLHF.

The rearrangement uses TRBV10-1 and TRBJ2-1; 12 bases agree with TRBD2. The germline V gene encodes CDR1 WNHNN and CDR2 SYGVQD (reference sequence). With 0 bases clipped from V and 8 bases from J, the junction kept 2 bases outside the gene matches. The CDR3 has 15 residues. Written as DNA, the CDR3 is TGCGCCAGCAGTGAGTCCCCTAGCGGGAGGGATGAGCAGTTCTTC. Translated, it gives CASSESPSGRDEQFF.

This sequence joins TRBV19 and TRBJ2-1; a weak D match, TRBD2 (5 bases). Trimming left V 7 bases short and J 8 bases short, with 15 bases between. In germline, CDR1 is LNHDA, CDR2 SQIVND (reference sequence). The CDR3 contains 13 residues. Written as DNA, the CDR3 is TGTGCCAGTACCCCTTCCTACGGGGATGAGCAGTTCTTC. Translated: CASTPSYGDEQFF. The entire variable domain, with the rest obtained from reference TRBV19 and TRBJ2-1, is as follows: DGGITQSPKYLFRKEGQNVTLSCEQNLNHDAMYWYRQDPGQGLRLIYYSQIVNDFQKGDIAEGYSVSREKKESFPLTVTSAQKNPTAFYLCASTPSYGDEQFFGPGTRLTVL.

The sample holds one count of this clone. The chain couples TRBV18 to TRBJ2-7, with 9 bases that match TRBD1. CDR3 length: 14 amino acids. V lost 3 bases and J lost 3; bases outside the gene matches: 3. Germline CDR1 and CDR2: KGHSH and LQKENI. CDR3 in DNA: TGTGCCAGCTCACCCGGGACAGGGATCTACGAGCAGTACTTC. It yields the protein CASSPGTGIYEQYF.